The present T cell receptor beta chain was sequenced within a study of cytomegalovirus exposure and HLA in healthy donors. General study results and limits: In a later analysis, TCR beta V- and J-gene trimming showed a link to a missense DCLRE1C variant. The productive fraction for most TCR beta V segments was about 87% or about 30% in an earlier analysis. Apparent HLA restriction characterized most CMV-associated TCR beta chains in a later analysis.

The PCR contained 60 Vbeta and 13 Jbeta primers. The data were produced by immunoSEQ multiplex PCR, yet TCRdb's version contains in-frame clones alone and is incomplete. The data show approximately 80,000 clones, with roughly 73% seen just once and roughly 15% held by the top ten. A note on this clone: Its target is unknown.

Germline CDR1 SGHVS, CDR2 FNYEAQ. V was trimmed by 2 bases and J by 8 bases, leaving 19 bases between them. The CDR3 is 16 residues long. The TCR was taken from a woman between 40 and 50 years old in good health and CMV-seropositive. Specimen: PBMCs. This chain uses TRBV7-6 with TRBJ2-1; D may be TRBD1 (7 bases). The CDR3 coding sequence is TGTGCCAGCAGCTTATCTGGCCAGGGGGGTTTCGATGAGCAGTTCTTC. Translating gives CASSLSGQGGFDEQFF.